The 17 T cell receptor beta chains below all came from one sample that was sequenced in a study of blood T cell repertoires in COVID-19. Repertoires were generated with immunoSEQ multiplex PCR, while TCRdb's copy carries only in-frame clones and drops some. The sample records a few hundred thousand clones, almost 90% being singletons. Sequenced sample: PBMCs or T cells enriched from blood (not recorded which). Every receptor here comes from a man between 25 and 39 years old who had been exposed to COVID-19.

This CDR3 reads CASSGIGGALAGELFF. The CDR3, as DNA: TGTGCCAGCAGTGGGATTGGGGGGGCCTTGGCCGGGGAGCTGTTTTTT. J is TRBJ2-2 and V is TRBV27, with a tentative D call TRBD2 (7 bases). Trimming shortened V by 5 bases and J by 6 bases, and 19 bases separated the two germline ends. The germline V gene encodes CDR1 MNHEY and CDR2 SMNVEV (reference sequence). This CDR3 spans 16 amino acids.

The chain carries TRBV2 and TRBJ2-3; 8 positions match TRBD2. J gave up 2 bases and V 2 bases, and 6 bases lay outside the gene matches. The CDR3 length is 16 residues. The germline gives CDR1 SNHLY, CDR2 FYNNEI. In DNA form, the CDR3 reads TGTGCCAGCAGTGAATGGGGCGGGGGGCCCACAGATACGCAGTATTTT. Its protein is CASSEWGGGPTDTQYF.

V and J are TRBV29-1 and TRBJ1-1, with D perhaps TRBD1 (5 bases). V dropped 0 bases and J dropped 5 bases, with 10 bases sitting between them. Looked up from germline, CDR1 is SQVTM and CDR2 is ANQGSEA. The CDR3 is 13 residues long. The CDR3 DNA reads TGCAGCGTTGAAGAACCTCGGGGGACTGAAGCTTTCTTT. Protein sequence: CSVEEPRGTEAFF.

The sample holds one count of this clone. Written as DNA, the CDR3 is TGTGCCAGCAGCTTAGTGGGACAGGGTTATGAAAAACTGTTTTTT. Translating gives CASSLVGQGYEKLFF. V is TRBV11-2 and J is TRBJ1-4; TRBD1 agrees at 9 bases. Per the germline V gene, CDR1 is SGHAT and CDR2 is FQNNGV. This CDR3 has 15 amino acids. V dropped 1 base and J dropped 6; count of bases not matched to a gene: 3.

The chain has TRBV5-1 and TRBJ1-1; D is ambiguous. V was clipped by 2 bases and J by 1 base, with 12 bases between them. The CDR3 runs 15 residues. Germline V gene data show CDR1 as SGHRS and CDR2 as YFSETQ. CDR3 sequence (DNA): TGCGCCAGCAGCTTCAACTCAGGCAGGAACACTGAAGCTTTCTTT. Translated, it gives CASSFNSGRNTEAFF.

In this sample, this clone turned up once. The CDR3 DNA sequence: TGTGCCACCAGCAGAGATAGGGCAGGGGGCATCTATGGCTACACCTTC. Its protein product is CATSRDRAGGIYGYTF. This chain joins TRBV15 and TRBJ1-2, with TRBD1 matching over 8 bases. Germline V gives CDR1 LNHNV, CDR2 YYDKDF (reference sequence). Trimming removed 0 bases from V and 4 bases from J; junction bases left unmatched: 7. The CDR3 extends over 16 amino acids.

The rearrangement links TRBV5-4 to TRBJ2-7, with 8 bases fitting TRBD2. Unmatched junction bases numbered 8, after V lost 4 bases and J lost 5 bases. The CDR3 covers 14 residues. From germline, CDR1 is SGHNT and CDR2 YYREEE (reference sequence). The CDR3 here is CASSAGTSMNEQYF. The CDR3 nucleotides read TGTGCCAGCAGCGCCGGGACTAGTATGAACGAGCAGTACTTC. Filled out from reference TRBV5-4 and TRBJ2-7, the complete variable domain reads ETGVTQSPTHLIKTRGQQVTLRCSSQSGHNTVSWYQQALGQGPQFIFQYYREEENGRGNFPPRFSGLQFPNYSSELNVNALELDDSALYLCASSAGTSMNEQYFGPGTRLTVT.

This chain uses TRBV11-2 with TRBJ1-4; D is possibly TRBD1 (6 bases). Per the germline V gene, CDR1 is SGHAT and CDR2 is FQNNGV. The CDR3 is 16 residues long. The V and J ends lost 8 bases and 5 bases respectively, with 21 bases between them. CDR3 coding DNA: TGTGCCAGCTCTCCCAGAAGGGACACTATAAATGAAAAACTGTTTTTT. Translation: CASSPRRDTINEKLFF.

The V gene is TRBV30, the J gene TRBJ2-7, with D possibly TRBD1 on 6 matching bases. This CDR3 contains 13 residues. With 5 bases removed from V and 6 bases from J, the gap between germline ends came to 17 bases. CDR1 and CDR2 from the germline V gene are GTSNPN and SVGIG (reference sequence). Written as DNA, the CDR3 is TGTGCCTGGTGTACAGGGACCCTATCCGAGCAGTACTTC. Protein sequence: CAWCTGTLSEQYF. Full variable domain (rest looked up from reference TRBV30 and TRBJ2-7): SQTIHQWPATLVQPVGSPLSLECTVEGTSNPNLYWYRQAAGRGLQLLFYSVGIGQISSEVPQNLSASRPQDRQFILSSKKLLLSDSGFYLCAWCTGTLSEQYFGPGTRLTVT.

This chain uses TRBV2 with TRBJ2-7, with a possible D match to TRBD2 (5 bases). The CDR3 sequence is 15 residues long. V shed 7 bases and J shed 2 bases, with 18 bases lying between them. Germline V gene lookup returns CDR1 SNHLY and CDR2 FYNNEI. DNA of the CDR3: TGTGCCAGCACCAGCTCAGGACTCAGGACCTACGAGCAGTACTTC. It is translated as CASTSSGLRTYEQYF.

The CDR3 nucleotides are TGCGCCAGCAGCCTTCATTCCAGGGATAACTATGGCTACACCTTC. Its protein product is CASSLHSRDNYGYTF. This chain joins TRBV4-1 and TRBJ1-2; weak D call: TRBD1 (5 bases). There are 15 residues in the CDR3. Looked up from germline, CDR1 is MGHRA and CDR2 is YSYEKL. The ends were cut back, 4 bases at V and 1 base at J, with 13 bases in the middle.

V and J are TRBV7-9 and TRBJ1-4; 8 nucleotides match TRBD1. V was clipped by 3 bases and J by 0 bases; unmatched bases: 3. The CDR3 extends over 16 amino acids. CDR1 is SEHNR, CDR2 FQNEAQ, per germline (reference sequence). The CDR3 region is CASSLGTGATNEKLFF. The CDR3 DNA reads as TGTGCCAGCAGCTTGGGGACAGGTGCAACTAATGAAAAACTGTTTTTT.

This chain connects TRBV7-2 to TRBJ2-7; possible D gene TRBD2, 5 bases. CDR1 and CDR2 (germline): SGHTA, FQGNSA. This CDR3 has 19 amino acids. Deletions cut 5 bases from V and 0 bases from J, with 26 bases between. The CDR3 here is CASSHKATTRFRSSYEQYF. The CDR3 DNA reads TGTGCCAGCAGCCATAAAGCAACTACTAGGTTCAGGAGCTCCTACGAGCAGTACTTC.

The V call is TRBV27, the J call TRBJ2-1; D possibly corresponds to TRBD2 (5 bases). CDR1 is MNHEY, CDR2 SMNVEV, per germline (reference sequence). Deletions cut 6 bases from V and 0 bases from J, with 15 bases between. CDR3 size: 16 residues. The CDR3 loop reads CASSGWTYPSYNEQFF. CDR3 nucleotide sequence: TGTGCCAGCAGCGGGTGGACTTATCCCTCCTACAATGAGCAGTTCTTC.

The V call is TRBV19, the J call TRBJ2-4; weak D call: TRBD2 (6 bases). Looked up from germline, CDR1 is LNHDA and CDR2 is SQIVND (reference sequence). This CDR3 comprises 13 residues. The V gene lost 6 bases and the J gene lost 10 bases, with 16 bases spanning the gap. The CDR3 DNA follows: TGTGCCAGTAGCCTCGGAGGGGAAAGGATTCAGTACTTC. This gives the protein CASSLGGERIQYF.

The chain links TRBV4-2 to TRBJ2-3, with 12 bases matching TRBD2. The CDR3 sequence is 19 residues long. The germline V gene encodes CDR1 LGHNA and CDR2 YNFKEQ. Trimming at V came to 0 bases and at J to 4 bases, leaving 11 bases not matched to a gene. The CDR3 nucleotides are TGTGCCAGCAGCCAAGACTCAAACCTAGCGGGGGGGTGGGCAGATACGCAGTATTTT. Translation: CASSQDSNLAGGWADTQYF.

The rearrangement joins TRBV5-5 to TRBJ1-1; maybe TRBD1 (6 bases). This CDR3 region has 14 residues. The V end lost 1 base, the J end lost 4 bases, and 11 bases lay between the germline ends. Germline V gene sequence: CDR1 SGHKS, CDR2 YYEKEE (reference sequence). DNA for the CDR3: TGTGCCAGCAGCTTGACAGGGAAGAGCACTGAAGCTTTCTTT. It encodes CASSLTGKSTEAFF.